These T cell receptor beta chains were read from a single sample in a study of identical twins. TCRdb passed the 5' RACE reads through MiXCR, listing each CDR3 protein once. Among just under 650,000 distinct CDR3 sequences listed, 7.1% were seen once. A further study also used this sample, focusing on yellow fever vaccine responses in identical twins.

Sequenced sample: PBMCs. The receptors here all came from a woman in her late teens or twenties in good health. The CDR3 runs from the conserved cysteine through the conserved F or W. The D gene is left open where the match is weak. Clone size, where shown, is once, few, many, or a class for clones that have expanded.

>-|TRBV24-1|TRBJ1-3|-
TGTGCCACCATGGAATCCGGCTCTGGAAACACCATATATTTT
CATMESGSGNTIYF
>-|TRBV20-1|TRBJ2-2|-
TGCAGTGCTACCCCCCAGGGCGCGGCCGGGGAGCTGTTTTTT
CSATPQGAAGELFF
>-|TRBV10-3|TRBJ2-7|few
TGTGCCATCAGTGGGAGGGCCGACTACGAGCAGTACTTC
CAISGRADYEQYF
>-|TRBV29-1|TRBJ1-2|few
TGCAGCGTTGGTCCGCTTCTTAACTATGGCTACACCTTC
CSVGPLLNYGYTF
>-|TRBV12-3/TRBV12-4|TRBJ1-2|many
TGTGCCAGCGGTACGGGGCACACCTTC
CASGTGHTF
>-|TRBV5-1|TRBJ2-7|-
TGCGCCAGCAGCCCAGTGATGAGTAAGCGGTCCTACGAGCAGTACTTC
CASSPVMSKRSYEQYF
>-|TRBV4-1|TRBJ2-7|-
TGCGCCAGCAGCCAAGATTGGGGGGGCCTCTCCTACGAGCAGTACTTC
CASSQDWGGLSYEQYF
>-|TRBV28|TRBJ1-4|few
TGTGCCAGCAGTTCGTTCAAAGGCGGAAAACTGTTTTTT
CASSSFKGGKLFF
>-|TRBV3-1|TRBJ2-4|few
TGTGCCAGCAGCCAAGATAGAACCTCGGGAAATTTGAACATTCAGTACTTC
CASSQDRTSGNLNIQYF
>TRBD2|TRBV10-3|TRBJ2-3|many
TGTGCCATCAGTGAGTCCGGGACTAGCGGGACTAGCACAGATACGCAGTATTTT
CAISESGTSGTSTDTQYF
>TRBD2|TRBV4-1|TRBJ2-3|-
TGCGCCAGCAGCCAAGATTTCCCGCGGGGGTTTGGAGATACGCAGTATTTT
CASSQDFPRGFGDTQYF